This T cell receptor (beta chain) was sequenced for a study of Ad26.COV2.S vaccination and SARS-CoV-2 variants (dated by TCRdb to the early 2020s). Regarding the study in general: Vaccine-arm donors came from COV1001, a multicentre, randomized, double-blind, placebo-controlled phase I-IIa trial of Ad26.COV2.S in healthy adults. Ad26.COV2.S was given intramuscularly at 5x10^10 or 1x10^11 viral particles, as a single shot or as two shots 56 days apart. Sequencing of the TCRbeta repertoire served to evaluate the specificity and breadth of SARS-CoV-2-reactive T cell receptors following Ad26.COV2.S vaccination. A total of approximately 30 samples were included in the TCR-sequenced set, comprising around 19 Ad26.COV2.S vaccine recipients, 5 placebo recipients and 8 SARS-CoV-2 convalescent individuals. Participants in the trial were split at random into five groups of five each, receiving low-dose or high-dose Ad26.COV2.S once or twice, or else placebo on both occasions. Throughout the experiments and outcome assessment, investigators stayed blinded to trial group allocation.

The intended sense of this specimen's treatment or condition label: about 20 received Ad26.COV2.S at low or high dose, single or two shots; about 5 received placebo; per-sample allocation not given. Repertoires of vaccine and placebo recipients were sequenced from samples taken on day 63 after the first injection. Cohort 1b enrolled 25 to 30 adults aged 18-55 years at a single site in Boston, USA, between 29 July and 7 August 2020. Ad26.COV2.S was a replication-incompetent adenovirus type 26 vector expressing a prefusion-stabilized SARS-CoV-2 spike protein from the original Wuhan strain. The full study reports these points: Ad26.COV2.S recipients had higher spike-specific TCR breadth than placebo recipients (P = 0.0014). The authors noted that the TCR breadth and depth analyses may have underestimated total T cell responses. After vaccination, spike-specific CD8+ and CD4+ T cell responses were reported to show substantial breadth. Comparable non-spike TCR breadth was observed between vaccine and placebo recipients, consistent with only spike being contained in the vaccine. The study lacked the statistical power to compare responses across vaccine doses or regimens.

As to this clone: Its antigen is not yet known. No quality values exist for individual bases; no much larger clone is one base distant.

The germline V gene specifies ENHRY as CDR1 and SYGVKD as CDR2. Its CDR3 holds 15 amino acids, cysteine through phenylalanine. The CDR3 DNA has 45 bases and is translated from base 1. Unmatched junction bases come to 5, with V trimmed by 4 bases and J by 4 bases. TCRbeta CDR3 regions were sequenced with the immunoSEQ Assay. After extraction, genomic DNA underwent amplification by bias-controlled multiplex PCR, followed by high-throughput sequencing. As for how the authors treated the data: To quantify the absolute abundance of each unique TCRbeta CDR3 region, sequences were collapsed and filtered. Usable DNA was measured by amplifying reference genes present in all nucleated cells, and TCRbeta template counts were normalized to that usable DNA to estimate T cell fraction. Repertoire TCRs were annotated as SARS-CoV-2-specific by exact matching of V gene, CDR3 amino acid sequence and J gene to a known reactive TCR set. The reference SARS-CoV-2 TCR set came from MIRA and was filtered for enrichment in COVID-19-positive ImmuneCODE repertoires, removing public or cross-reactive TCRs. Based on the MIRA antigens, annotated TCRs were further analysed at the level of specific ORF or position within ORF. Breadth was defined as annotated unique rearrangements over total unique productive rearrangements; depth was the summed frequency of those rearrangements. Two-sided Wilcoxon rank-sum tests were applied when comparing TCR breadth between groups. The clones in this table, taken by TCRdb from immuneACCESS, are in-frame only. Not every clone is retained; where verified, under half of the shortfall comes from an unresolved V gene, and the cause of the rest is unknown. Clone size and the V and J calls come from that table; the DNA yielded D and trimming. The table for this sample lists a few hundred thousand clones; about nine tenths of them were counted only once. The top ten hold 3.4% of the sample.

The sequenced sample was peripheral blood, obtained in a trial of Ad26.COV2.S vaccine versus placebo. The sequence joins TRBV10-3 to TRBJ2-3; TRBD2 agrees with 10 junctional bases. The TCR originated in a person between 18 and 65 years old who received the Ad26.COV2.S COVID-19 vaccine or a placebo. The CDR3 loop reads CAISAGLAAADTQYF. The DNA is TGTGCCATCAGTGCTGGACTAGCGGCCGCAGATACGCAGTATTTT.